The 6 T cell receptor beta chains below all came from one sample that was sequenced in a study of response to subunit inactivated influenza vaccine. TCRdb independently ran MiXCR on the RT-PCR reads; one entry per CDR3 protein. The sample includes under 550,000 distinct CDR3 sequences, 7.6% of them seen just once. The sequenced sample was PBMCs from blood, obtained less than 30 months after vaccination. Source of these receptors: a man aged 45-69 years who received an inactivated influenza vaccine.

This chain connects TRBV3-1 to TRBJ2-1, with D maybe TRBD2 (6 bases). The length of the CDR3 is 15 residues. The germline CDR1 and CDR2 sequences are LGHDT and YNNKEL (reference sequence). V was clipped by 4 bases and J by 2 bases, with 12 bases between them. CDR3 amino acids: CASSLTRRTYNEQFF. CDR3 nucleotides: TGTGCCAGCAGCCTGACTAGACGGACCTACAATGAGCAGTTCTTC.

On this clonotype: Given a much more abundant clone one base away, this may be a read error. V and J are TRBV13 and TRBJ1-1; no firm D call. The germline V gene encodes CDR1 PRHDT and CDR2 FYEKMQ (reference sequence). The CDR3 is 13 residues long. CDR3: CASSLIGITEALF. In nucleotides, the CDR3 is TGTGCCAGCAGCTTAATCGGGATCACTGAAGCTCTCTTT. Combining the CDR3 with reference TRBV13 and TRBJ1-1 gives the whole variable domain AAGVIQSPRHLIKEKRETATLKCYPIPRHDTVYWYQQGPGQDPQFLISFYEKMQSDKGSIPDRFSAQQFSDYHSELNMSSLELGDSALYFCASSLIGITEALFGQGTRLTVV.

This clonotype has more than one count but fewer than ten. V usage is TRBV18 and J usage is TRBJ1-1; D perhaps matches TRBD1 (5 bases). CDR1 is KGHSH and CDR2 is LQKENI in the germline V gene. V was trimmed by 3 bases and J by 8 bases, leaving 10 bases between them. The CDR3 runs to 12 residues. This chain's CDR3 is CASSPGYREAFF. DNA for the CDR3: TGTGCCAGCTCACCCGGATACAGGGAAGCTTTCTTT. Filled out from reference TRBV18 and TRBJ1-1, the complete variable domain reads NAGVMQNPRHLVRRRGQEARLRCSPMKGHSHVYWYRQLPEEGLKFMVYLQKENIIDESGMPKERFSAEFPKEGPSILRIQQVVRGDSAAYFCASSPGYREAFFGQGTRLTVV.

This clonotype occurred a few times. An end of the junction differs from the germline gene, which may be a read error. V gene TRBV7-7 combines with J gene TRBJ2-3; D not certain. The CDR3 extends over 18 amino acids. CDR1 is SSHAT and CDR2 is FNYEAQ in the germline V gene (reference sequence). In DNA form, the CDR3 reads TGTGCTAGCAGCTTAGGGCCGAGAGGAGTTCAGGGCACAGATACGCAGTATTTT. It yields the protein CASSLGPRGVQGTDTQYF.

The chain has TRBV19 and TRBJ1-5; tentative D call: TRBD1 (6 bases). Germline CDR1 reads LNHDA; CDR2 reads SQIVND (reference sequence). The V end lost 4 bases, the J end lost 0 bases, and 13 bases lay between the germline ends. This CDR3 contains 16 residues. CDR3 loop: CASSTQGGISNQPQHF. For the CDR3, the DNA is TGTGCCAGTAGTACACAGGGAGGAATTAGCAATCAGCCCCAGCATTTT.

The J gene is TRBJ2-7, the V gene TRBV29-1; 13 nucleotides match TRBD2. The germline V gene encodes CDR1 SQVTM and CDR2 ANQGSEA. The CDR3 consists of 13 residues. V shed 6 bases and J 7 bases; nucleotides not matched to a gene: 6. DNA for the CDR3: TGCAGCGTCCCCGGACTAGCGGGAGTTGAGCAGTACTTC. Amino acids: CSVPGLAGVEQYF.